The 3 T cell receptor beta chains below were found in one sample sequenced in a study of beta chain features in type 1 diabetes (dated by TCRdb to 2017 to 2018). General conclusions and limits of the study: A moderate but significant shortening of TCRB CDR3 length was observed in type 1 diabetes patients in all four CD4+ subsets.

No antigen has been assigned to these receptors. The protocol used for the library was the immunoSEQ multiplex PCR assay. The entire amount of isolated RNA was reverse transcribed using the High Capacity cDNA Reverse Transcription Kit, so the sequenced TCRB transcripts were expressed ones. The clones in this table, taken by TCRdb from immuneACCESS, are in-frame only. Not every clone is retained; where verified, under half of the shortfall comes from an unresolved V gene, and the cause of the rest is unknown. This sample gives tens of thousands of clones in total; around 56% of them show up just once. The ten top clones hold around 2.7% of the sample. Source material: Tregs from blood. The cell subset or site label, read with the paper, signifies: regulatory CD4+ T cells. Source of these receptors: a woman in her thirties or forties with type 1 diabetes.

The genes are TRBV4-1 and TRBJ1-3; weak D call: TRBD1 (6 bases). Trimming took off 1 base at V and 8 bases at J, with 15 bases between the two ends. CDR1 and CDR2 (germline): MGHRA, YSYEKL. This CDR3 has 15 residues. The CDR3: CASSQVPAGVYTIYF. As DNA, the CDR3 is TGCGCCAGCAGCCAAGTTCCGGCAGGGGTATACACCATATATTTT.

The chain uses TRBV7-6 and TRBJ2-7, with 8 nucleotides matching TRBD1. Per germline, CDR1 SGHVS and CDR2 FNYEAQ. Trimming at V came to 5 bases and at J to 6 bases, leaving 9 bases not matched to a gene. The CDR3 contains 14 residues. The CDR3 sequence is CASSPQGASTEQYF. The DNA for the CDR3 is TGTGCCAGCAGCCCGCAGGGGGCATCGACCGAGCAGTACTTC.

This chain uses TRBV10-3 with TRBJ2-1; a possible D gene is TRBD2 (6 bases). Per germline, CDR1 ENHRY and CDR2 SYGVKD. CDR3 size: 12 residues. Trimming left V 5 bases short and J 8 bases short, with 10 bases between. CDR3 DNA: TGTGCCATCAGTCGCGGGGTCCATGAGCAGTTCTTC. It yields the protein CAISRGVHEQFF.